This T cell receptor (beta chain) was identified in a study of blood T cell repertoires in COVID-19. The wider study: Samples of COVID-19 (acute and convalescent) were obtained from the United States, Italy and Spain. Sources were T cells, B-cell-depleted T cells, or PBMCs; the material itself was cDNA or gDNA.

The CDR3 contains 14 residues. With V trimmed by 6 bases and J by 4 bases, 3 bases remained unmatched. The germline V gene has CDR1 SGHAT and CDR2 FQNNGV. In the study's own analysis: For nucleated cells, counts were estimated from reference gene primer amplification. Assay: immunoSEQ multiplex PCR; the TCRdb copy retains only in-frame clones and omits some. Clone size and V and J calls were adopted from that table, with D and trimming inferred from the DNA. The table shows 40,000 or so clones, with 90% occurring only once. In this sample, this clone turned up once. The chain combines TRBV11-2 with TRBJ1-6; 7 nucleotides align to TRBD1. Sequencing was carried out using peripheral blood. This sequence was found in a man aged 55 to 70 with active or convalescent COVID-19. This chain's CDR3 is CASRPGGYNSPLHF. CDR3 DNA sequence: TGTGCCAGCAGACCAGGGGGATATAATTCACCCCTCCACTTT. Full variable domain (remainder filled in from reference TRBV11-2 and TRBJ1-6): EAGVAQSPRYKIIEKRQSVAFWCNPISGHATLYWYQQILGQGPKLLIQFQNNGVVDDSQLPKDRFSAERLKGVDSTLKIQPAKLEDSAVYLCASRPGGYNSPLHFGNGTRLTVT.